The T cell receptor (beta chain) described here comes from a study of Graves' ophthalmopathy and Graves' hyperthyroidism (dated by TCRdb to the late 2010s). Background on the whole study: Peripheral blood was collected at initial diagnosis, prior to any treatment. The 100 discovery patients were randomly split 7:3 into training and test sets. In total, 120 to 150 blood samples were TCR-sequenced: roughly 45 ophthalmopathy, some 75 hyperthyroidism and about 17 hyperthyroidism-to-ophthalmopathy patients. In about six hyperthyroidism patients, the T-cell repertoire of thyroid tissue was compared with the T-cell repertoire of blood. Following sampling, methimazole starting at 30 mg daily was administered to hyperthyroidism patients, and high-dose intravenous methylprednisolone was administered to ophthalmopathy patients. For independent validation, a separate cohort was made up of 18 hyperthyroidism patients plus 17 patients who later progressed from hyperthyroidism to ophthalmopathy. To explore V-J signatures that separate ophthalmopathy from hyperthyroidism, a discovery set of around 97 patients was enrolled, consisting of fewer than 45 with ophthalmopathy and about 60 with stable hyperthyroidism. The study used TCR beta repertoire signatures to distinguish Graves' ophthalmopathy from Graves' hyperthyroidism and to predict progression to ophthalmopathy. Overall study results and their limits: In validation, the model predicted ophthalmopathy progression with about 71% sensitivity and 72.22% specificity; fewer than 15 predicted patients were CT-confirmed with GO in a median of roughly 6.8 months. Most expanded thyroid clonotypes with a frequency above 0.001 also appeared in blood, which suggests that blood repertoires may reflect the immune response in the thyroid. Sample size was not predetermined statistically, and investigators were not blinded to group allocation. In cross-validation, the 13-signature model distinguished ophthalmopathy from stable hyperthyroidism with about 88% sensitivity and roughly 81% specificity, and in the test set the corresponding values were about 80% and 75%.

For repertoire sequencing, the TCR beta CDR3 regions were amplified from RNA transcripts. The first round of RT-PCR was done with HTBI primers and the Qiagen OneStep RT-PCR kit, and was followed by a second round of multiplex PCR, then size selection and purification. Libraries were sequenced paired-end with 100 bp reads on an Illumina HiSeq2000. In the paper's pipeline: SOAPnuke was used for read processing, and reads with adapters, uncalled bases, a mean Phred below 15, or no exact constant-primer or identifier match were discarded. High-quality paired reads were merged with COPE v1.2.5. Each unique nucleotide sequence was defined as a clonotype, and clonotypes were aligned to IMGT TRB V, D and J references with MiTCR v1.1. Only V-J combinations with frequency above 0.0001 were analysed, covering about 99% of repertoires. For each V-J combination, a TCR clonal expansion and chaos score was defined as the ratio of F50 clonal expansion to chaos observed in the TCRdist matrix. Welch's t-statistics and random forest were used to reduce features to about 14 V-J combinations, which were fed into a naive Bayes classifier. The Morisita-Horn index was used to measure how similar the thyroid and blood repertoires were. Using fastp at Q25 and MiXCR, TCRdb reprocessed the public reads and kept productive beta chains. Here each entry gathers all rows of one CDR3 protein and keeps the most common genes and DNA. In this record, the V and J calls reflect TCRdb's handling and not the investigators' own analysis. In this sample the table shows hundreds of thousands of distinct CDR3 sequences, approximately 21% of which occur a single time. Roughly 3% of the sample goes to the ten largest clones.

Reading the germline V gene (reference sequence) gives CDR1 DFQATT and CDR2 SNEGSKA. The CDR3 runs 14 amino acids, cysteine and phenylalanine included. CDR3 DNA only is kept here, 42 bases in frame from base 1. Germline trimming amounts to 5 bases on V and 1 base on J, with 5 as the count of junction bases outside the gene matches. Stable hyperthyroidism was defined as no progression to ophthalmopathy within 18 months of follow-up. Hyperthyroidism patients were newly diagnosed, were aged 18 to 65 years, and had a disease duration under 2 months. Patients with other autoimmune diseases, uncontrolled infections, pregnancy or lactation were excluded from the study. Clinical symptoms, serum thyroxine, TRAb, thyroid ultrasound and orbital computed tomography formed the basis of the diagnosis. PBMCs were isolated from 8 to 10 ml of fresh peripheral blood by Ficoll-Paque density gradient centrifugation. Total RNA was extracted with Trizol reagent and quality-checked on an Agilent 2100 Bioanalyzer.

This clonotype was picked up many times. The target of this receptor is not known. Qualities for individual bases were not recorded, and no much larger clone is one base off. The chain employs TRBV20-1 and TRBJ1-1; 9 central nucleotides agree with TRBD1. This TCR derives from a woman between 18 and 29 years old with stable Graves' hyperthyroidism. Donor details come from another sample of the same person, matched by shared clones. The sequenced material came from peripheral blood. The CDR3 here reads CSAAGQGANTEAFF. The nucleotides read TGCAGTGCTGCGGGACAGGGAGCGAACACTGAAGCTTTCTTT.